Presented here are 16 T cell receptor beta chains from one specimen sequenced in a study of cytomegalovirus exposure and HLA in healthy donors (dated by TCRdb to about 2017). Receptors were amplified or captured by the immunoSEQ multiplex PCR assay. For the multiplex PCR, a mixture combining 60 forward primers for TCR Vbeta segments and 13 reverse primers for TCR Jbeta segments was used. TCRdb re-hosts the immuneACCESS table, in-frame sequences only. Its copies lack some clones; in the studies checked, an unresolved V gene accounts for under half of them, and the cause for the rest is not known. For this sample there are 100,000 to 150,000 clones; over 70% appear just once. Approximately 1.5% of the sample is held by the ten biggest clonotypes. The sample taken for sequencing was PBMCs. These receptors were taken from a woman younger than 30 in good health and CMV-seronegative.

The rearrangement uses TRBV27 and TRBJ1-1; 7 bases match TRBD1. The V segment lost 3 bases and the J segment 7 bases; nucleotides outside the gene matches: 11. Germline CDR1 reads MNHEY; CDR2 reads SMNVEV (reference sequence). CDR3 length: 15 amino acids. The DNA of the CDR3 is TGTGCCAGCAGTTTCCACGGACAGGACTGGGATGAAGCTTTCTTT. Protein: CASSFHGQDWDEAFF.

The chain is built from TRBV18 and TRBJ2-2, with D tentatively TRBD1 (5 bases). The CDR3 loop spans 13 amino acids. V was pared by 6 bases and J by 5 bases, with 10 bases between. CDR1 is KGHSH, CDR2 LQKENI, per germline. CDR3 protein: CASSLSGTGELFF. Here the CDR3 DNA reads TGTGCCAGCTCCCTATCAGGGACCGGGGAGCTGTTTTTT.

The chain employs TRBV30 and TRBJ2-2, with 12 bases that match TRBD2. This CDR3 contains 15 residues. Germline V gene sequence: CDR1 GTSNPN, CDR2 SVGIG (reference sequence). V trimming: 0 bases; J trimming: 6 bases; junction bases outside the gene matches: 2. CDR3 in amino acids: CAWSVLAGGAGELFF. The CDR3 region has the DNA TGTGCCTGGAGTGTTCTAGCGGGAGGGGCCGGGGAGCTGTTTTTT.

V and J are TRBV29-1 and TRBJ2-1; 7 bases are a match to TRBD2. The CDR3 totals 15 residues. The J segment lost 0 bases and the V segment lost 6 bases, leaving 8 bases of the junction unmatched. The germline CDR1 and CDR2 sequences are SQVTM and ANQGSEA. The CDR3 DNA sequence: TGCAGCGTGGGCGGGAGTCCCCACTCCTACAATGAGCAGTTCTTC. Its translation is CSVGGSPHSYNEQFF.

The chain is built from TRBV30 and TRBJ1-1, with D unclear. This CDR3 spans 11 amino acids. Trimming cost V 1 base and J 8 bases, with 8 bases left between them. The V gene's germline CDR1 is GTSNPN and CDR2 SVGIG (reference sequence). The CDR3 DNA follows: TGTGCCTGGAGTGAGGAGGTAGAAGCTTTCTTT. Residues: CAWSEEVEAFF.

This chain uses TRBV7-2 with TRBJ2-7; D is perhaps TRBD2 (5 bases). V was shortened by 1 base and J by 4 bases, with 14 bases between the two germline ends. The germline V gene has CDR1 SGHTA and CDR2 FQGNSA. CDR3 length equals 15 residues. The CDR3 sequence: CASSLEGGRAYEQYF. CDR3 nucleotides: TGTGCCAGCAGCTTAGAAGGTGGGAGAGCTTACGAGCAGTACTTC.

This chain links TRBV5-8 with TRBJ1-2; perhaps TRBD1 as D (5 bases). Germline assignment: CDR1 SGHTS and CDR2 YDEGEE. CDR3 length: 15 amino acids. This CDR3 is CASELGDGGVRGYTF. The CDR3 bases are TGTGCAAGCGAGCTGGGGGACGGAGGGGTTCGAGGCTACACCTTC.

This sequence joins TRBV2 and TRBJ1-5; D gene ambiguous. Trimming removed 6 bases at V and 2 bases at J, with 14 bases between. The CDR3 runs to 15 residues. Germline-derived CDR1 and CDR2 are SNHLY and FYNNEI. In DNA form, the CDR3 reads TGTGCCAGCAGCGCCGAAGAACGGGGCAATCAGCCCCAGCATTTT. Protein: CASSAEERGNQPQHF.

CDR3 residues: CASSETGADLYGYTF. The CDR3 coding sequence is TGCGCCAGCAGCGAAACAGGGGCCGATCTCTATGGCTACACCTTC. This sequence joins TRBV5-1 and TRBJ1-2; TRBD1 matches 7 bases. The CDR3 contains 15 residues. The trim removed 4 bases at V and 4 bases at J, leaving 10 bases unmatched. Germline V gives CDR1 SGHRS, CDR2 YFSETQ.

This chain links TRBV5-1 with TRBJ1-1; TRBD1 might be the D (6 bases). Trimming pared 0 bases from V and 5 bases from J, leaving 17 bases between. The germline V gene encodes CDR1 SGHRS and CDR2 YFSETQ. CDR3 length equals 16 residues. CDR3 bases: TGCGCCAGCAGCTTGGGGGAGACACAGGGTAAGACTGAAGCTTTCTTT. It yields the protein CASSLGETQGKTEAFF.

The chain links TRBV10-3 to TRBJ1-1, with 8 positions matching TRBD1. Trimming at V came to 6 bases and at J to 1 base, leaving 4 bases not matched to a gene. The CDR3 covers 14 residues. From germline, CDR1 is ENHRY and CDR2 SYGVKD. The CDR3 bases are TGTGCCATCAGGAAAGACAGGGGGAACACTGAAGCTTTCTTT. It is translated as CAIRKDRGNTEAFF.

This clone was picked up one time. The chain's CDR3 is CSVGQATYGYTF. The CDR3 region has the DNA TGCAGCGTTGGACAGGCGACCTATGGCTACACCTTC. This sequence joins TRBV29-1 and TRBJ1-2, with a possible D match to TRBD1 (6 bases). Trimming took 4 bases from V and 4 from J, leaving 10 bases between them. This CDR3 region has 12 residues. Germline CDR1 SQVTM, CDR2 ANQGSEA. Drawing the rest from reference TRBV29-1 and TRBJ1-2, the complete variable domain is SAVISQKPSRDICQRGTSLTIQCQVDSQVTMMFWYRQQPGQSLTLIATANQGSEATYESGFVIDKFPISRPNLTFSTLTVSNMSPEDSSIYLCSVGQATYGYTFGSGTRLTVV.

The chain carries TRBV27 and TRBJ2-1; 14 bases match TRBD2. This CDR3 is 15 amino acids long. CDR1 and CDR2 from the germline V gene are MNHEY and SMNVEV (reference sequence). Germline trimming cut 6 bases from V and 6 bases from J; bases unmatched to any gene: 4. The chain's CDR3 is CASRLGTSGSNEQFF. DNA of the CDR3: TGTGCCAGCAGACTCGGGACTAGCGGGAGCAATGAGCAGTTCTTC.

There are a few counts of this clone. The V gene is TRBV28, the J gene TRBJ2-1; tentative D call: TRBD2 (5 bases). The CDR3 sequence is 13 residues long. Per germline, CDR1 MDHEN and CDR2 SYDVKM. V lost 6 bases and J lost 10, with 16 bases in between. CDR3 protein: CASSWTASGEQFF. CDR3 bases: TGTGCCAGCAGCTGGACCGCTTCGGGGGAGCAGTTCTTC.

The V call is TRBV5-5, the J call TRBJ2-3, with 8 bases aligning to TRBD1. After removal of 2 bases from V and 1 base from J, the junction contained 3 bases not matched to a gene. The CDR3 length is 15 residues. From germline, CDR1 is SGHKS and CDR2 YYEKEE (reference sequence). This CDR3 is CASSFSQGGTDTQYF. The CDR3 nucleotides are TGTGCCAGCAGCTTTTCACAGGGGGGCACAGATACGCAGTATTTT.

The gene calls are TRBV9 and TRBJ2-1; 9 bases agree with TRBD2. This CDR3 has 15 amino acids. CDR1 is SGDLS and CDR2 is YYNGEE in the germline V gene. With V trimmed by 0 bases and J by 5 bases, 3 bases remained unmatched. Written as DNA, the CDR3 is TGTGCCAGCAGCGTAGTAGCGGGAGACGACAATGAGCAGTTCTTC. It specifies CASSVVAGDDNEQFF.